These T cell receptor beta chains were read from a single sample in a study of shared clonotypes between healthy human individuals. Produced via immunoSEQ multiplex PCR; TCRdb's table is partial and in-frame only. The table has approximately 500,000 clones, over 60% seen once; the top ten hold approximately 13%. The source material was PBMCs. The receptors were sampled from a woman in her thirties or forties in good health. Some clones in this sample may be carry-over from other donors' samples. Each CDR3 is given with its conserved first and last residue. The order of the fields is clone size, J gene, V gene, CDR3 protein. For some rows the clone size is stated as once, few or many, or as a class when expanded; others skip it.

clone_size: .; j_call: TRBJ2-3; v_call: TRBV29-1; cdr3_aa: CSVNKGQGTDTQYF
clone_size: few; j_call: TRBJ2-1; v_call: TRBV7-8; cdr3_aa: CASSLGLIENNEQFF
clone_size: .; j_call: TRBJ1-4; v_call: TRBV6-7; cdr3_aa: CASSYRRVEAGGKLFF
clone_size: .; j_call: TRBJ2-2; v_call: TRBV5-1; cdr3_aa: CASSGQGYQPNTGELFF
clone_size: .; j_call: TRBJ2-7; v_call: TRBV2; cdr3_aa: CASRYYEQYF
clone_size: few; j_call: TRBJ2-3; v_call: TRBV6-1; cdr3_aa: CASSGGTSAPTDTQYF
clone_size: .; j_call: TRBJ2-1; v_call: TRBV10-1; cdr3_aa: CASSEHNEQFF
clone_size: once; j_call: TRBJ2-7; v_call: TRBV15; cdr3_aa: CATSRDRGPYEQYF
clone_size: .; j_call: TRBJ2-1; v_call: TRBV4-1; cdr3_aa: CASSQALIPYNEQFF
clone_size: .; j_call: TRBJ1-5; v_call: TRBV2; cdr3_aa: CASSGTGGDQPQHF
clone_size: .; j_call: TRBJ2-5; v_call: TRBV2; cdr3_aa: CASRDREETQYF
clone_size: many; j_call: TRBJ2-1; v_call: TRBV10-3; cdr3_aa: CAIREREGSYNEQFF
clone_size: .; j_call: TRBJ2-1; v_call: TRBV28; cdr3_aa: CASSLVRVARTHNEQFF
clone_size: .; j_call: TRBJ1-1; v_call: TRBV27; cdr3_aa: CASSSGTLVGEAFF
clone_size: .; j_call: TRBJ2-3; v_call: TRBV19; cdr3_aa: CASSIVVTSGRADTQYF
clone_size: .; j_call: TRBJ1-1; v_call: TRBV2; cdr3_aa: CASSVSWDTEAFF
clone_size: .; j_call: TRBJ2-3; v_call: TRBV4-1; cdr3_aa: CASSHIAGGTDTQYF
clone_size: few; j_call: TRBJ2-2; v_call: TRBV7-3; cdr3_aa: CASSPSSGELFF
clone_size: .; j_call: TRBJ2-7; v_call: TRBV7-6; cdr3_aa: CASSSDDRGKQYF
clone_size: once; j_call: TRBJ2-5; v_call: TRBV6-1; cdr3_aa: CASSLDRGLGETQYF
clone_size: .; j_call: TRBJ1-5; v_call: TRBV19; cdr3_aa: CASSSTGNSNQPQHF
clone_size: .; j_call: TRBJ2-3; v_call: TRBV5-4; cdr3_aa: CASSFAGLTDTQYF
clone_size: .; j_call: TRBJ2-7; v_call: TRBV5-4; cdr3_aa: CASSLSSGTSVYYEQYF
clone_size: .; j_call: TRBJ2-1; v_call: TRBV7-9; cdr3_aa: CASSSQDNEQFF
clone_size: .; j_call: TRBJ2-5; v_call: TRBV18; cdr3_aa: CASSPITGLADQETQYF
clone_size: few; j_call: TRBJ2-1; v_call: TRBV5-4; cdr3_aa: CASSRRLAGGINEQFF
clone_size: .; j_call: TRBJ2-1; v_call: TRBV9; cdr3_aa: CASSVAARGAYNEQFF
clone_size: .; j_call: TRBJ1-2; v_call: TRBV30; cdr3_aa: CAWSVKGASGYTF
clone_size: .; j_call: TRBJ2-1; v_call: TRBV6-4; cdr3_aa: CASSDWRQGVQFF
clone_size: .; j_call: TRBJ1-4; v_call: TRBV30; cdr3_aa: CAWGRNMGEEKLFF
clone_size: .; j_call: TRBJ1-6; v_call: TRBV2; cdr3_aa: CASTPRTGGNSPLHF
clone_size: .; j_call: TRBJ1-5; v_call: TRBV7-8; cdr3_aa: CASSLVRGNQPQHF
clone_size: .; j_call: TRBJ1-4; v_call: TRBV2; cdr3_aa: CASSEDRGREKLFF
clone_size: once; j_call: TRBJ2-1; v_call: TRBV27; cdr3_aa: CASSPTYNEQFF
clone_size: .; j_call: TRBJ2-6; v_call: TRBV6-6; cdr3_aa: CASTGANVLTF
clone_size: few; j_call: TRBJ2-7; v_call: TRBV28; cdr3_aa: CASSQAPSYEQYF
clone_size: .; j_call: TRBJ2-2; v_call: TRBV29-1; cdr3_aa: CSAFTTGELFF
clone_size: .; j_call: TRBJ2-1; v_call: TRBV28; cdr3_aa: CASSLLAGVEQFF
clone_size: .; j_call: TRBJ2-5; v_call: TRBV7-9; cdr3_aa: CASSPPVETQYF
clone_size: .; j_call: TRBJ2-5; v_call: TRBV4-3; cdr3_aa: CASSHGLASYQETQYF
clone_size: .; j_call: TRBJ1-5; v_call: TRBV5-1; cdr3_aa: CASSLGQPNQPQHF
clone_size: many; j_call: TRBJ1-2; v_call: TRBV30; cdr3_aa: CAWSVLTNYGYTF
clone_size: .; j_call: TRBJ2-7; v_call: TRBV7-8; cdr3_aa: CASSWREGPYEQYF
clone_size: .; j_call: TRBJ2-7; v_call: TRBV15; cdr3_aa: CATSSPGTGRFEQYF
clone_size: .; j_call: TRBJ2-2; v_call: TRBV27; cdr3_aa: CASSLGQAKTLGELFF
clone_size: .; j_call: TRBJ2-1; v_call: TRBV7-2; cdr3_aa: CASSPGLAKNEQFF
clone_size: .; j_call: TRBJ2-7; v_call: TRBV6-5; cdr3_aa: CASRRTGGEQYF
clone_size: .; j_call: TRBJ2-5; v_call: TRBV28; cdr3_aa: CASSSGLKRLAGGIQYF
clone_size: .; j_call: TRBJ1-2; v_call: TRBV20-1; cdr3_aa: CSAGNYGYTF
clone_size: .; j_call: TRBJ2-1; v_call: TRBV10-1; cdr3_aa: CASSDYDNEQFF
clone_size: .; j_call: TRBJ1-1; v_call: TRBV28; cdr3_aa: CASSLRTEMNTEAFF
clone_size: .; j_call: TRBJ1-1; v_call: TRBV7-9; cdr3_aa: CASSLGGDGNTEAFF
clone_size: .; j_call: TRBJ2-7; v_call: TRBV30; cdr3_aa: CAWKGTYEQYF
clone_size: .; j_call: TRBJ1-1; v_call: TRBV29-1; cdr3_aa: CSVIGQGVREAFF
clone_size: .; j_call: TRBJ2-5; v_call: TRBV7-3; cdr3_aa: CASSTSGLAQETQYF
clone_size: .; j_call: TRBJ2-3; v_call: TRBV7-6; cdr3_aa: CASSLVVDTQYF
clone_size: .; j_call: TRBJ2-7; v_call: TRBV28; cdr3_aa: CASSFQSAYEQYF
clone_size: .; j_call: TRBJ1-5; v_call: TRBV7-8; cdr3_aa: CASSLVGTGYSNQPQHF
clone_size: many; j_call: TRBJ2-5; v_call: TRBV5-8; cdr3_aa: CASNLGAQETQYF